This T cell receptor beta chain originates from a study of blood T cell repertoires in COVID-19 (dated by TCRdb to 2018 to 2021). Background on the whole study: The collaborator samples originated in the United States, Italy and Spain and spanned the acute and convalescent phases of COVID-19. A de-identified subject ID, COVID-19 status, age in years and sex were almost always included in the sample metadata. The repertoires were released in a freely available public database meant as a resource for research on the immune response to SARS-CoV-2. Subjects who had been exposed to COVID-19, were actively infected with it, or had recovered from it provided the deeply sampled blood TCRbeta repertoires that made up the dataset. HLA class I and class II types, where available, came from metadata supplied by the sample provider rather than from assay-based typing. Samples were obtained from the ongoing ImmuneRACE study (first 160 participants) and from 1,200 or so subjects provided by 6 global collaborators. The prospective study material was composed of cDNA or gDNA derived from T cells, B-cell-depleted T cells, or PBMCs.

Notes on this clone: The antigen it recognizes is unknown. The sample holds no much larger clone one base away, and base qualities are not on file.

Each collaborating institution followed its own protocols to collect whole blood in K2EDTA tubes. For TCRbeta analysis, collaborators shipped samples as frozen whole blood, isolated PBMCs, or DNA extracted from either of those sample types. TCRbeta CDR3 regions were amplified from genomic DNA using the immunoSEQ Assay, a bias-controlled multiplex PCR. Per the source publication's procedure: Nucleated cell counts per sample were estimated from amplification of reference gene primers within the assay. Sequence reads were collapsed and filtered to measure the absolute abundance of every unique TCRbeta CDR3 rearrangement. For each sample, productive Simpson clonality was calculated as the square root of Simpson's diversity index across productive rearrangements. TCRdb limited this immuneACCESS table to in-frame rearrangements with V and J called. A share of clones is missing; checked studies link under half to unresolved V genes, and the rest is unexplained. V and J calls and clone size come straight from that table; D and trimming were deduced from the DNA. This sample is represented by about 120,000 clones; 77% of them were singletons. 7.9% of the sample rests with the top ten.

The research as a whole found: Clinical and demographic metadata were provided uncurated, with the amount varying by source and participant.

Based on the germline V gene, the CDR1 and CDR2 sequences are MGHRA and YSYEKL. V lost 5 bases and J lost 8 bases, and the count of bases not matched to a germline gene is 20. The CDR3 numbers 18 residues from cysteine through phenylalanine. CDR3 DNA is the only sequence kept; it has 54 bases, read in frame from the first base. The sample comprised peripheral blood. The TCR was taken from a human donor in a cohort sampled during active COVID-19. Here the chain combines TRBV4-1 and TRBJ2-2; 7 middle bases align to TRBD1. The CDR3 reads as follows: CASSSPRDRVSRLGELFF. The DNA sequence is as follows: TGCGCCAGCAGCTCACCCCGAGACAGGGTGTCTCGTCTAGGGGAGCTGTTTTTT.